This T cell receptor (beta chain) comes out of a study of T cell clones after liver transplantation. Study-level information: As an antigen-independent comparator, third-party-reactive TCRbeta sequences came from pre-transplant mixed lymphocyte reactions. Timepoints were pre-transplant, pre-withdrawal, and after withdrawal was completed or failed. Apart from a few HCV-positive recipients, transplants were for non-autoimmune, non-viral reasons. Study-level points and caveats: Donor-reactive sequences fell more than third party-reactive ones, suggesting partial deletion.

This clone was seen just once. Its antigen is not known. The CDR3 contains 15 residues. CDR1 is SGDLS and CDR2 is YYNGEE in the germline V gene. V lost 2 bases and J 4 bases, leaving 13 bases between the germline ends. TCRdb's copy holds only in-frame clones and misses some; the assay was immunoSEQ multiplex PCR. The sample contains about 78,000 clones, roughly 80% of which appear only once. The sample was CD4+ T cells from blood, taken before liver transplant. The sequence was obtained from a human donor who received a liver transplant. The chain carries TRBV9 and TRBJ1-3; D not certain. The CDR3 region is CASSVEGLSGNTIYF. CDR3 coding DNA: TGTGCCAGCAGCGTGGAAGGTTTGTCCGGAAACACCATATATTTT.